The entry that follows covers one T cell receptor (beta chain) sequence. Its specificity is unknown. With 60 Vbeta and 13 Jbeta primers, the PCR was carried out. The protocol was immunoSEQ multiplex PCR, while the TCRdb copy is restricted to in-frame clones and leaves out a portion. The repertoire shows more than 95,000 clones; the top ten hold about 3.2%. The CDR3 runs 15 residues. V gave up 1 base and J gave up 4 bases; unmatched junction bases: 4. Germline CDR1 and CDR2: SGHVS and FNYEAQ. The data derive from a study of cytomegalovirus exposure and HLA in healthy donors. Study conclusions and caveats: Most TCR beta V segments were productive about 87% or about 30% of the time in an earlier analysis. In vitro work confirmed that a few CMV-associated chains recognize CMV antigens. Most TCR sequences were rare, but some public TCRs occurred in many donors.

The receptor was isolated from a man in his forties or fifties in good health and CMV-seronegative. The sample was PBMCs. This rearrangement joins TRBV7-6 to TRBJ2-1; 7 nucleotides align to TRBD1. The CDR3 DNA reads as TGTGCCAGCAGCTTAGGGCCGACAGGGTACAATGAGCAGTTCTTC. Translated, it gives CASSLGPTGYNEQFF.